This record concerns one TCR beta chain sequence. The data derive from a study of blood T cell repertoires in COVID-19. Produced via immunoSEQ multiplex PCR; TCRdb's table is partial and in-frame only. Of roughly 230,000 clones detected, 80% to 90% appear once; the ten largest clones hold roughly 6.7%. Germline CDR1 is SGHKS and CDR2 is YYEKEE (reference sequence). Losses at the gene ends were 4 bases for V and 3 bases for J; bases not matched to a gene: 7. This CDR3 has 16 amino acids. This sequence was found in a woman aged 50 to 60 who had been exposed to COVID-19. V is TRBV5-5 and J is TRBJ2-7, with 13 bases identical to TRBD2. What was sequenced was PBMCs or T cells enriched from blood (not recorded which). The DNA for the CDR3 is TGTGCCAGCAGCACCGGACTAGCGGGGGCATTCTACGAGCAGTACTTC. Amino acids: CASSTGLAGAFYEQYF.